Each of the 8 T cell receptor beta chains below was sequenced from the same sample in a study of CD8+CD57+ T cells in acquired aplastic anemia. It was patients with CD8+CD57+ cell expansion by flow cytometry who were chosen for sequencing. Researchers used genomic DNA as the template to profile TCR beta VDJ and CDR3. MiXCR was run by TCRdb on the reads, yielding one entry per CDR3 protein. This sample has 200,000 to 300,000 distinct CDR3 sequences, with approximately 79% found just once. The sequencing input was sorted CD4+, CD8+, or CD8+CD57+ T cells (not recorded which) from PBMCs. The receptors come from a human donor with aplastic anemia.

The chain is built from TRBV24-1 and TRBJ2-3; 13 bases agree with TRBD2. The CDR3 sequence is 16 residues long. CDR1 is KGHDR, CDR2 SFDVKD, per germline. V lost 3 bases and J lost 5; bases outside the gene matches: 4. The CDR3 coding sequence is TGTGCCACCAGTGATCCCCGACTAGCGGGGGGAGATACGCAGTATTTT. Protein: CATSDPRLAGGDTQYF.

Concerning this clonotype itself: An end of the junction differs from the germline gene, which may be a read error. V is TRBV2 and J is TRBJ2-3; D is uncertain. The CDR3 loop spans 13 amino acids. Germline V CDR1 and CDR2: SNHLY, FYNNEI. Written as DNA, the CDR3 is TGTGCCAGCAGTCCGACGTCGTTCTACAATGAGCAGTTC. Amino acid sequence: CASSPTSFYNEQF.

This rearrangement joins TRBV11-1 to TRBJ2-1, with D possibly matching TRBD2 (6 bases). Trimming shortened V by 6 bases and J by 1 base, and 13 bases separated the two germline ends. Per the germline V gene, CDR1 is SGHAT and CDR2 is FQDESV (reference sequence). The CDR3 contains 15 residues. This CDR3 is CASSIAVRSYNEQFF. The CDR3, as DNA: TGTGCCAGCAGTATAGCGGTGAGATCCTACAATGAGCAGTTCTTC.

The V call is TRBV2, the J call TRBJ2-1; TRBD2 might be the D (5 bases). The DNA end is a closer match to TRBJ2-7, so the J assignment may be wrong. The CDR3 extends over 13 amino acids. Germline CDR1 reads SNHLY; CDR2 reads FYNNEI. The CDR3 region is CASSDPGIHAQYF. The DNA of the CDR3 is TGTGCCAGCAGTGATCCGGGGATCCATGCGCAGTACTTC.

Notes on this clonotype: At one boundary the junction diverges from the germline segment, which might be a read error. This chain uses TRBV7-2 with TRBJ1-2; D perhaps matches TRBD1 (6 bases). Germline V lookup: CDR1 SGHTA, CDR2 FQGNSA. There are 14 residues in the CDR3. CDR3 DNA sequence: TGTGCCAGCAGCCCGGGACCTACAGGCGGGGGCTACGCCTTC. Its protein is CASSPGPTGGGYAF.

The chain joins TRBV27 to TRBJ2-3; 11 bases fit TRBD2. Germline-derived CDR1 and CDR2 are MNHEY and SMNVEV (reference sequence). CDR3 length: 18 amino acids. The ends lost 3 bases at V and 2 bases at J; junction bases unmatched: 10. The CDR3 here is CASSFFRSGRDYTDTQYF. CDR3 DNA: TGTGCCAGCAGTTTCTTTCGTAGCGGGAGGGACTACACAGATACGCAGTATTTT.

Points on this clonotype: An end of the junction does not agree with germline; a read error may underlie this. The V gene is TRBV7-4, the J gene TRBJ1-6, with D maybe TRBD1 (5 bases). The CDR3 has 16 residues. The V gene's germline CDR1 is SGHVT and CDR2 SQSDAQ. The CDR3 loop is CASSADSGSDNSPLHF. In DNA form, the CDR3 reads TGTGCCAGCAGCGCCGACAGCGGCTCCGATAATTCCCCCCTCCACTTT. Looking up the rest from reference TRBV7-4 and TRBJ1-6 gives the full variable domain: GAGVSQSPRYKVAKRGRDVALRCDSISGHVTLYWYRQTLGQGSEVLTYSQSDAQRDKSGRPSGRFSAERPERSVSTLKIQRTEQGDSAVYLCASSADSGSDNSPLHFGNGTRLTVT.

Details on this clonotype: Because it lacks the conserved phenylalanine or tryptophan at the end, this CDR3 is likely a read error. The V gene is TRBV15, the J gene TRBJ1-1, with D possibly being TRBD1 (5 bases). Trimming took off 10 bases at V and 2 bases at J, with 20 bases between the two ends. The germline V gene encodes CDR1 LNHNV and CDR2 YYDKDF (reference sequence). The CDR3 covers 15 residues. The CDR3 bases are TGTGCCAGCAGTGGGGTGGGGCTGGCCAACACTGAAGCTTTCTGT. As protein: CASSGVGLANTEAFC.